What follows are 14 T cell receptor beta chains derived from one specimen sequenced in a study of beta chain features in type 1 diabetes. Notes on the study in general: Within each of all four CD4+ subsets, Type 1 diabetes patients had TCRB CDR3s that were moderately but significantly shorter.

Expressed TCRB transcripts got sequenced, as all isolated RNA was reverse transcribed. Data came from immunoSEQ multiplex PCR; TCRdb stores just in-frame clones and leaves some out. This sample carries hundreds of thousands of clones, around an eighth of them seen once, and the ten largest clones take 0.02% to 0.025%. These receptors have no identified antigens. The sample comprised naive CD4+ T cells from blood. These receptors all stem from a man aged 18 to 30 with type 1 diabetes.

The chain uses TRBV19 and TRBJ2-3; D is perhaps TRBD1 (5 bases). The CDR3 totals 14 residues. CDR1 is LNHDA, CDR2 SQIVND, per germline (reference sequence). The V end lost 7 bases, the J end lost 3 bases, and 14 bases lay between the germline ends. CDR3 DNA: TGTGCCAGTACCCTGCAGGGCCATACAGATACGCAGTATTTT. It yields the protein CASTLQGHTDTQYF.

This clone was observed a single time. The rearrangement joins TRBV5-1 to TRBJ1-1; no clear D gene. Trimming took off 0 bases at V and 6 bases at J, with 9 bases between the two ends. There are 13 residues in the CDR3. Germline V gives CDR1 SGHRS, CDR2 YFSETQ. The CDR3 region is CASSLGTDPEAFF. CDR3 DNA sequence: TGCGCCAGCAGCTTGGGGACGGATCCTGAAGCTTTCTTT.

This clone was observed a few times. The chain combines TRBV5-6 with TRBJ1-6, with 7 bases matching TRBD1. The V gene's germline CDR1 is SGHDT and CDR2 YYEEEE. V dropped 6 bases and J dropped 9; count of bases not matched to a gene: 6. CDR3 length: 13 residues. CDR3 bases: TGTGCCAGCACAGACAGGGTCGGTTCACCCCTCCACTTT. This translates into CASTDRVGSPLHF.

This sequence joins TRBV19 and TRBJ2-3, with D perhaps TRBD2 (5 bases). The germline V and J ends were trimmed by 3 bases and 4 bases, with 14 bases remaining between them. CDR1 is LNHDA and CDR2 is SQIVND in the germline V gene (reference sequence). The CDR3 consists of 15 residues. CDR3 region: CASSIDRGAADTQYF. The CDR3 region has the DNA TGTGCCAGTAGTATCGATCGGGGAGCGGCAGATACGCAGTATTTT.

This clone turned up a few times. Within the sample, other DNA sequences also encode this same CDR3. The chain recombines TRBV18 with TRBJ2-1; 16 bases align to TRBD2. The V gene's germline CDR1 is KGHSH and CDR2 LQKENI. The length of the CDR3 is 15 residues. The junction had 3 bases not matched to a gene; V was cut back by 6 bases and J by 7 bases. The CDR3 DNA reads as TGTGCCAGCTCCCCGGGACTAGCGGGGGGGAATGAGCAGTTCTTC. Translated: CASSPGLAGGNEQFF.

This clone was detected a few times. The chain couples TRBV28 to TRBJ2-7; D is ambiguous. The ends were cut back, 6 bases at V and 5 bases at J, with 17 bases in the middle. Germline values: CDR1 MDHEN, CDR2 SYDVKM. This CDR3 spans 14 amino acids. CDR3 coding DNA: TGTGCCAGCAGCGACGGCCCTCGGGTTGACGAGCAGTACTTC. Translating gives CASSDGPRVDEQYF.

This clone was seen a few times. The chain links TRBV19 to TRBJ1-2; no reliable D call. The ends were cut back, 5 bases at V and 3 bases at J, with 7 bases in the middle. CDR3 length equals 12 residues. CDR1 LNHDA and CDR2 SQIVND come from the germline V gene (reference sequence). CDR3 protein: CASSARDYGYTF. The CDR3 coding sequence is TGTGCCAGTAGTGCGAGAGACTATGGCTACACCTTC.

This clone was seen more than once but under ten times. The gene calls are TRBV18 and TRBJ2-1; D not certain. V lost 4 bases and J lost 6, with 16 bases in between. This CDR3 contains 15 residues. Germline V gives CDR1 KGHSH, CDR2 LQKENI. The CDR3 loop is CASSQLRTAANEQFF. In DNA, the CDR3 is TGTGCCAGCTCACAACTCAGGACGGCTGCCAATGAGCAGTTCTTC.

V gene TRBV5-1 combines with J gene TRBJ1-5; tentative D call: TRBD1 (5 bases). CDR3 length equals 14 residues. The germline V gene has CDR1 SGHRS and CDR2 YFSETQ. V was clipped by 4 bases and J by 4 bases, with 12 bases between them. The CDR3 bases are TGCGCCAGCAGCCCTGGGGGAGAGAATCAGCCCCAGCATTTT. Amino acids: CASSPGGENQPQHF.

CDR3 DNA sequence: TGTGCCAGCAGTGTTAGGGGGGAGCGCACAGATACGCAGTATTTT. This codes for CASSVRGERTDTQYF. The chain employs TRBV6-4 and TRBJ2-3, with D tentatively TRBD1 or TRBD2 (6 bases each). From germline, CDR1 is MRHNA and CDR2 SNTAGT. This CDR3 is 15 amino acids long. Trimming shortened V by 4 bases and J by 1 base, and 12 bases separated the two germline ends.

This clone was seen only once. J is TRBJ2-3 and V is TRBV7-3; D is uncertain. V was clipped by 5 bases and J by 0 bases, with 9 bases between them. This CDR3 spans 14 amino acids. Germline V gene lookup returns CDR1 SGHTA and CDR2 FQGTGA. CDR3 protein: CASSPRASTDTQYF. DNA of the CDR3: TGTGCCAGCAGCCCCCGGGCAAGCACAGATACGCAGTATTTT. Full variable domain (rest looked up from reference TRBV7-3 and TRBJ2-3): GAGVSQTPSNKVTEKGKYVELRCDPISGHTALYWYRQSLGQGPEFLIYFQGTGAADDSGLPNDRFFAVRPEGSVSTLKIQRTERGDSAVYLCASSPRASTDTQYFGPGTRLTVL.

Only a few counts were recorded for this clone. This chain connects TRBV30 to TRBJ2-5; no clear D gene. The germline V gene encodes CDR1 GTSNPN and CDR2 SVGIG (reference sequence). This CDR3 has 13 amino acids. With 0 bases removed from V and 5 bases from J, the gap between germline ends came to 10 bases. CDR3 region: CAWSVDPRETQYF. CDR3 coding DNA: TGTGCCTGGAGTGTCGACCCGAGGGAGACCCAGTACTTC.

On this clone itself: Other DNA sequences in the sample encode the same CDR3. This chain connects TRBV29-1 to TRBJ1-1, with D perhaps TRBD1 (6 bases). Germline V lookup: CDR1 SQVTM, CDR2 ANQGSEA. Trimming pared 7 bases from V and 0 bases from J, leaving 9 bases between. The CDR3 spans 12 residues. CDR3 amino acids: CSAGQMNTEAFF. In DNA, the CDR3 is TGCAGCGCCGGACAGATGAACACTGAAGCTTTCTTT.

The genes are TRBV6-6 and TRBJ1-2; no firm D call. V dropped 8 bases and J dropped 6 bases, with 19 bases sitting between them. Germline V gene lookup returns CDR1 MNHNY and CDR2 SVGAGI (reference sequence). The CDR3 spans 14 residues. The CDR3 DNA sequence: TGTGCCAGCCACAGTATGAGTAGGACTAATGGCTACACCTTC. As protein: CASHSMSRTNGYTF.